These 25 T cell receptor beta chains share one sample of origin, sequenced in a study of T-cell reconstitution after alpha-beta-depleted transplantation in children. Unique molecular identifiers were incorporated when the TCRbeta library was constructed. TCRdb processed the PCR reads anew with MiXCR; each CDR3 protein has one entry. Here the sample spans approximately 110,000 distinct CDR3 sequences, 23% being singletons. The sample was PBMCs, mostly from graft donor cells, taken 180 days after TCRalphabeta/CD19-depleted stem cell transplant. These receptors were collected from a male patient aged 2 to 9 who had a stem cell transplant for chronic granulomatous disease, so the T cells may come from the graft donor.

The V gene is TRBV28, the J gene TRBJ2-5; no firm D call. There are 14 residues in the CDR3. The V gene lost 7 bases and the J gene lost 1 base, with 13 bases spanning the gap. Germline CDR1 MDHEN, CDR2 SYDVKM. CDR3 region: CASNHIPPQETQYF. In nucleotides, the CDR3 is TGTGCCAGCAACCATATCCCACCCCAAGAGACCCAGTACTTC. Variable domain in full (rest from reference TRBV28 and TRBJ2-5): DVKVTQSSRYLVKRTGEKVFLECVQDMDHENMFWYRQDPGLGLRLIYFSYDVKMKEKGDIPEGYSVSREKKERFSLILESASTNQTSMYLCASNHIPPQETQYFGPGTRLLVL.

This chain joins TRBV4-1 and TRBJ2-7; 8 bases fit TRBD2. The CDR3 is 16 residues long. The junction had 13 bases not matched to a gene; V was cut back by 4 bases and J by 5 bases. Germline V gives CDR1 MGHRA, CDR2 YSYEKL. CDR3 loop: CASSPGGAGEGHEQYF. The CDR3 coding sequence is TGCGCCAGCAGCCCCGGGGGGGCGGGAGAAGGTCACGAGCAGTACTTC.

At least ten counts were recorded for this clonotype. This chain links TRBV15 with TRBJ2-1; TRBD1 might be the D (5 bases). The CDR3 covers 17 residues. CDR1 is LNHNV and CDR2 is YYDKDF in the germline V gene (reference sequence). The V and J ends lost 6 bases and 4 bases respectively, with 22 bases between them. The CDR3 DNA reads as TGTGCCACCAGATCCAGGGCAGATCCTAGGGGTTACAATGAGCAGTTCTTC. Protein product: CATRSRADPRGYNEQFF.

The chain couples TRBV7-2 to TRBJ2-7, with 7 bases matching TRBD2. This CDR3 has 11 residues. The ends lost 9 bases at V and 7 bases at J; junction bases unmatched: 6. Germline CDR1 is SGHTA and CDR2 is FQGNSA. The CDR3 DNA is TGTGCCAGTAGACTAGCTGGAGAGCAGTACTTC. Translated, it gives CASRLAGEQYF.

This chain uses TRBV18 with TRBJ2-5; 9 bases line up with TRBD1. The ends lost 2 bases at V and 2 bases at J; junction bases unmatched: 3. Germline V gene data show CDR1 as KGHSH and CDR2 as LQKENI. The CDR3 runs to 15 residues. CDR3 amino acids: CASSPRGQGQETQYF. CDR3 nucleotides: TGTGCCAGCTCACCAAGGGGACAGGGTCAAGAGACCCAGTACTTC. Variable domain in full (rest from reference TRBV18 and TRBJ2-5): NAGVMQNPRHLVRRRGQEARLRCSPMKGHSHVYWYRQLPEEGLKFMVYLQKENIIDESGMPKERFSAEFPKEGPSILRIQQVVRGDSAAYFCASSPRGQGQETQYFGPGTRLLVL.

This clonotype was seen at least ten times. This chain uses TRBV5-1 with TRBJ1-6, with TRBD1 as a possible D gene (5 bases). From germline, CDR1 is SGHRS and CDR2 YFSETQ. Trimming removed 1 base at V and 8 bases at J, with 7 bases between. The CDR3 consists of 13 residues. Written as DNA, the CDR3 is TGCGCCAGCAGCTTGACAGGCTATTCACCCCTCCACTTT. Translated, it gives CASSLTGYSPLHF.

This rearrangement joins TRBV20-1 to TRBJ1-1, with 10 bases lining up with TRBD1. With 3 bases clipped from V and 5 bases from J, the junction kept 9 bases outside the gene matches. This CDR3 spans 15 amino acids. Per the germline V gene, CDR1 is DFQATT and CDR2 is SNEGSKA (reference sequence). CDR3 nucleotide sequence: TGCAGTGCTAGGGACCGGGACAGGGGTTTAACTGAAGCTTTCTTT. Protein product: CSARDRDRGLTEAFF.

This clonotype appeared once. The V gene is TRBV27, the J gene TRBJ2-1; no reliable D call. Germline loops: CDR1 MNHEY, CDR2 SMNVEV (reference sequence). The CDR3 has 13 amino acids. V dropped 3 bases and J dropped 8 bases, with 11 bases sitting between them. The CDR3 DNA reads as TGTGCCAGCAGTTTCTCGGGTGACTATGAGCAGTTCTTC. Amino acids: CASSFSGDYEQFF.

Comments on this clonotype: One end of the junction varies from germline; a read error may be responsible. This rearrangement joins TRBV12-3 or TRBV12-4 to TRBJ2-1, with 10 bases identical to TRBD2. This CDR3 has 14 residues. This CDR3 is CASRAGGGYNVQFF. The CDR3 bases are TGTGCCAGCAGAGCGGGAGGGGGCTACAATGTGCAGTTCTTC.

This clonotype was detected a few times. The chain carries TRBV29-1 and TRBJ2-7; D might be TRBD1 (5 bases). V was shortened by 6 bases and J by 0 bases, with 12 bases between the two germline ends. The germline V gene encodes CDR1 SQVTM and CDR2 ANQGSEA. This CDR3 contains 13 residues. CDR3 residues: CSVQRTGSYEQYF. In DNA form, the CDR3 reads TGCAGCGTCCAGAGAACAGGCTCCTACGAGCAGTACTTC.

Ten or more counts support this clonotype. The rearrangement uses TRBV20-1 and TRBJ2-1; a possible D gene is TRBD1 (5 bases). V dropped 1 base and J dropped 4 bases, with 8 bases sitting between them. The CDR3 runs 13 residues. The germline V gene encodes CDR1 DFQATT and CDR2 SNEGSKA (reference sequence). In DNA, the CDR3 is TGCAGTGCTAGAGCACAGGTGTACAATGAGCAGTTCTTC. This translates into CSARAQVYNEQFF.

With regard to this clonotype: A much larger clone lies a single base off, so this may be a read error. This chain links TRBV12-3 or TRBV12-4 with TRBJ2-7; no clear D gene. CDR3 length: 12 amino acids. CDR3 sequence (DNA): TGTACCAGCAGTTTAAGGCAGTGGGGGCAGTACTTC. Translation: CTSSLRQWGQYF.

This clonotype has just one count. This chain joins TRBV3-1 and TRBJ2-7; 7 nucleotides match TRBD1. J gave up 5 bases and V 6 bases, and 10 bases lay outside the gene matches. Germline V gene data show CDR1 as LGHDT and CDR2 as YNNKEL (reference sequence). This CDR3 has 14 residues. In DNA form, the CDR3 reads TGTGCCAGCAGTCACAGGGGTCCTGCCAACGAGCAGTACTTC. This codes for CASSHRGPANEQYF.

This clonotype came up many times. The CDR3 here is CSARATGGGRWADTQYF. The CDR3 nucleotides read TGCAGTGCTAGAGCGACCGGCGGGGGGCGATGGGCAGATACGCAGTATTTT. This rearrangement joins TRBV20-1 to TRBJ2-3, with 8 bases lining up with TRBD2. The V segment lost 1 base and the J segment 4 bases; nucleotides outside the gene matches: 13. Per germline, CDR1 DFQATT and CDR2 SNEGSKA (reference sequence). The length of the CDR3 is 17 residues.

This sequence joins TRBV11-2 and TRBJ2-1; no clear D gene. The CDR3 covers 14 residues. CDR1 and CDR2 (germline): SGHAT, FQNNGV. The V and J ends lost 5 bases and 6 bases respectively, with 14 bases between them. DNA of the CDR3: TGTGCCAGCAGCCCCCAGTCGCCACCCAATGAGCAGTTCTTC. The encoded protein is CASSPQSPPNEQFF. The full variable domain, completed using reference TRBV11-2 and TRBJ2-1, is EAGVAQSPRYKIIEKRQSVAFWCNPISGHATLYWYQQILGQGPKLLIQFQNNGVVDDSQLPKDRFSAERLKGVDSTLKIQPAKLEDSAVYLCASSPQSPPNEQFFGPGTRLTVL.

This clonotype occurred a few times. The chain employs TRBV10-3 and TRBJ2-1; 10 positions match TRBD2. The V gene end was trimmed by 4 bases and the J gene end by 9 bases; junction bases not matched to a gene: 6. CDR1 and CDR2 (germline): ENHRY, SYGVKD. CDR3 size: 14 residues. The CDR3 coding sequence is TGTGCCATCAGTGTGCTAGCGGGAGTTGGTGAGCAGTTCTTC. Translated, it gives CAISVLAGVGEQFF.

The table lists this clonotype with a few counts. This chain uses TRBV11-2 with TRBJ2-1; 8 nucleotides match TRBD1. The CDR3 contains 13 residues. CDR1 and CDR2 (germline): SGHAT, FQNNGV. V lost 5 bases and J lost 6; bases outside the gene matches: 3. CDR3 DNA sequence: TGTGCCAGCAGCGACAGGGGTTTCAATGAGCAGTTCTTC. It codes for CASSDRGFNEQFF.

Ten or more counts support this clonotype. CDR3 loop: CASSFQQGVRNSPLHF. The DNA of the CDR3 is TGTGCCAGCAGTTTTCAACAGGGCGTAAGGAATTCACCCCTCCACTTT. This chain links TRBV12-3 or TRBV12-4 with TRBJ1-6; tentatively, D is TRBD1 (6 bases). There are 16 residues in the CDR3. V dropped 3 bases and J dropped 7 bases, with 16 bases sitting between them.

In this sample, this clonotype turned up a few times. The rearrangement uses TRBV27 and TRBJ2-7, with 7 bases that match TRBD1. The germline CDR1 and CDR2 sequences are MNHEY and SMNVEV (reference sequence). This CDR3 has 12 residues. The junction had 6 bases not matched to a gene; V was cut back by 8 bases and J by 5 bases. The CDR3: CASGTGADEQYF. CDR3 DNA sequence: TGTGCCAGCGGTACAGGGGCCGACGAGCAGTACTTC.

This clonotype was observed a few times. This chain joins TRBV4-3 and TRBJ2-7; D gene uncertain. Trimming pared 0 bases from V and 6 bases from J, leaving 15 bases between. CDR1 is LGHNA, CDR2 YSLEER, per germline. This CDR3 is built from 15 residues. For the CDR3, the DNA is TGCGCCAGCAGCCAAGACTATCAGCTCTATCGCGAGCAGTACTTC. It is translated as CASSQDYQLYREQYF.

This clonotype was observed many times. This chain connects TRBV20-1 to TRBJ2-7; 7 bases agree with TRBD2. The trim removed 6 bases at V and 5 bases at J, leaving 7 bases unmatched. Germline V CDR1 and CDR2: DFQATT, SNEGSKA (reference sequence). This CDR3 has 12 amino acids. CDR3 amino acids: CSARGGSHEQYF. The CDR3 DNA sequence: TGCAGTGCCCGCGGGGGATCCCACGAGCAGTACTTC.

The gene calls are TRBV29-1 and TRBJ2-1, with D possibly being TRBD2 (6 bases). The CDR3 has 15 residues. Trimming cost V 5 bases and J 6 bases, with 20 bases left between them. The germline gives CDR1 SQVTM, CDR2 ANQGSEA. This CDR3 reads CSVPARGGVANEQFF. The CDR3 coding sequence is TGCAGCGTTCCTGCCCGGGGCGGGGTGGCCAATGAGCAGTTCTTC.

This clonotype has just a few counts. The chain links TRBV12-3 or TRBV12-4 to TRBJ2-1, with 10 bases identical to TRBD1. The V gene end was trimmed by 4 bases and the J gene end by 7 bases; junction bases not matched to a gene: 4. This CDR3 region has 14 residues. In DNA form, the CDR3 reads TGTGCCAGCAGTTCCTCGGACAGGGGGAATGAGCAGTTCTTC. Protein product: CASSSSDRGNEQFF.

This clonotype was detected many times. The chain carries TRBV20-1 and TRBJ2-7; 7 bases are a match to TRBD2. From germline, CDR1 is DFQATT and CDR2 SNEGSKA (reference sequence). This CDR3 is built from 12 residues. Trimming took 5 bases from V and 2 from J; bases not matched to a gene: 3. The CDR3 coding sequence is TGCAGTGCTCAAAGCGGGACCTACGAGCAGTACTTC. The encoded protein is CSAQSGTYEQYF.

The rearrangement uses TRBV12-3 or TRBV12-4 and TRBJ2-1; no reliable D call. This CDR3 contains 8 residues. Trimming cost V 5 bases and J 14 bases, with 4 bases left between them. The CDR3 DNA sequence: TGTGCCAGCAGTCGTGAGTTCTTC. Residues: CASSREFF.